This TCR beta chain was identified in a study of T cell changes during pregnancy in multiple sclerosis. Assay: immunoSEQ multiplex PCR; the TCRdb copy retains only in-frame clones and omits some. Of 44,000 or so clones in the sample, around 90% were seen once. This CDR3 is 14 amino acids long. Per germline, CDR1 SGHDN and CDR2 FVKESK. V gave up 1 base and J gave up 14 bases, with 15 bases separating them. The V call is TRBV14, the J call TRBJ1-6; no clear D gene. This TCR was sampled from a female donor in good health, enrolled as a control in a pregnancy study. Sequences were derived from CD8+ T cells from peripheral blood mononuclear cells, sampled after pregnancy. The CDR3 here is CASSQGMATEALHF. CDR3 in DNA: TGTGCCAGCAGCCAAGGGATGGCCACCGAGGCCCTCCACTTT. Full variable domain (outside the CDR3, taken from reference TRBV14 and TRBJ1-6): EAGVTQFPSHSVIEKGQTVTLRCDPISGHDNLYWYRRVMGKEIKFLLHFVKESKQDESGMPNNRFLAERTGGTYSTLKVQPAELEDSGVYFCASSQGMATEALHFGNGTRLTVT.